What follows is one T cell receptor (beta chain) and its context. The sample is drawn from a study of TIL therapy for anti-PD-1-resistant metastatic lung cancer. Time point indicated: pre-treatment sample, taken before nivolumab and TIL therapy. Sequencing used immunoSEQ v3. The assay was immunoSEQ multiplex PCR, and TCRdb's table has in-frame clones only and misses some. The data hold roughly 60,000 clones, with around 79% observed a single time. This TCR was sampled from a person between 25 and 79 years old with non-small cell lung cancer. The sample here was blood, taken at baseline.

CDR3: CASTQDRSSYNSPLHF. In DNA, the CDR3 is TGTGCCAGCACCCAGGACAGGAGCTCCTATAATTCACCCCTCCACTTT. This rearrangement joins TRBV28 to TRBJ1-6; 7 bases align to TRBD1. J gave up 0 bases and V 7 bases, and 6 bases lay outside the gene matches. Germline loops: CDR1 MDHEN, CDR2 SYDVKM. The CDR3 is made up of 16 amino acids.